This T cell receptor beta chain was observed in a study of T cell responses to AZD1222 COVID-19 vaccine. The assay was immunoSEQ multiplex PCR, and TCRdb's table has in-frame clones only and misses some. The table records about 150,000 clones, approximately 91% of them present only once. General study points: Reports indicate that nearly half of spike-specific TCRs are directed at unmutated variant regions. Baseline antibody screening turned up just a handful of seropositive AZD1222 recipients.

Comment on this clone: Its specificity is not known.

The sequence came from an adult who received the AZD1222 COVID-19 vaccine. The specimen comprised peripheral blood, sampled 28 days after the second AZD1222 dose.

For the CDR3, the DNA is TGTGCCAGCAGCTTAGGAGGGGTGGGTGGTACTGAAGCTTTCTTT. Translated, it gives CASSLGGVGGTEAFF. The chain carries TRBV7-8 and TRBJ1-1; D is perhaps TRBD1 (5 bases). Germline V gives CDR1 SGHVS, CDR2 FQNEAQ. The CDR3 loop spans 15 amino acids. V dropped 1 base and J dropped 5 bases, with 14 bases sitting between them.